What follows are 11 T cell receptor beta chains derived from one specimen sequenced in a study of T cell responses to AZD1222 COVID-19 vaccine. Repertoires were generated with immunoSEQ multiplex PCR, while TCRdb's copy carries only in-frame clones and drops some. Seen here are approximately 150,000 clones, around 93% observed once, and the top ten hold approximately 1.5%. This material consisted of peripheral blood, taken on day 0 of AZD1222 vaccination. The receptor set was obtained from an adult in good health.

This rearrangement joins TRBV7-2 to TRBJ2-3; 12 bases align to TRBD2. The trim removed 2 bases at V and 4 bases at J, leaving 4 bases unmatched. CDR3 length: 16 residues. From germline, CDR1 is SGHTA and CDR2 FQGNSA. The CDR3 reads CASSLPLAGGPDTQYF. DNA of the CDR3: TGTGCCAGCAGCTTACCACTAGCGGGAGGACCAGATACGCAGTATTTT. Complete variable domain (other parts from reference TRBV7-2 and TRBJ2-3): GAGVSQSPSNKVTEKGKDVELRCDPISGHTALYWYRQSLGQGLEFLIYFQGNSAPDKSGLPSDRFSAERTGGSVSTLTIQRTQQEDSAVYLCASSLPLAGGPDTQYFGPGTRLTVL.

V usage is TRBV30 and J usage is TRBJ1-2; the D gene is possibly TRBD1 (5 bases). Germline V lookup: CDR1 GTSNPN, CDR2 SVGIG (reference sequence). The CDR3 length is 14 residues. V lost 2 bases and J 7 bases, leaving 17 bases between the germline ends. The CDR3 sequence is CAWSPSPGGSGYTF. CDR3 coding DNA: TGTGCCTGGAGTCCGTCCCCGGGGGGTAGTGGCTACACCTTC.

V gene TRBV7-2 combines with J gene TRBJ2-3, with D perhaps given as TRBD1 or TRBD2 (7 bases each). Germline V gene sequence: CDR1 SGHTA, CDR2 FQGNSA. The CDR3 has 15 residues. V gave up 7 bases and J gave up 6 bases, with 20 bases separating them. CDR3 DNA: TGTGCCAGCAACCCAGGGGGGGGGATCACGGATACGCAGTATTTT. Its translation: CASNPGGGITDTQYF.

This chain connects TRBV19 to TRBJ2-1, with TRBD2 matching 7 bases. Unmatched junction bases numbered 9, after V lost 0 bases and J lost 4 bases. This CDR3 has 17 amino acids. From germline, CDR1 is LNHDA and CDR2 SQIVND (reference sequence). CDR3 protein: CASSIDPPGGGYNEQFF. The CDR3, as DNA: TGTGCCAGTAGTATAGACCCCCCGGGGGGAGGTTACAATGAGCAGTTCTTC.

The V and J genes are TRBV2 and TRBJ1-1; D perhaps matches TRBD1 (5 bases). Between the trimmed V and J ends, which lost 8 bases and 5 bases, there was a span of 15 bases. The germline V gene has CDR1 SNHLY and CDR2 FYNNEI. The CDR3 runs to 13 residues. CDR3 DNA sequence: TGTGCCAGCCGGGACCTGGGGTGGACTGAAGCTTTCTTT. It is translated as CASRDLGWTEAFF.

J is TRBJ1-5 and V is TRBV3-1 (or the pseudogene TRBV3-2); D remains unclear. The CDR3 is 13 amino acids. Deletions cut 6 bases from V and 0 bases from J, with 6 bases between. Germline V gene sequence: CDR1 LGHDT, CDR2 YNNKEL (reference sequence). CDR3 sequence (DNA): TGTGCCAGCAGTATAATTAGCAATCAGCCCCAGCATTTT. Its protein is CASSIISNQPQHF.

This clone has a single count. The genes are TRBV28 and TRBJ2-3; 12 bases match TRBD1. Germline CDR1 is MDHEN and CDR2 is SYDVKM. The CDR3 has 20 amino acids. V trimming: 6 bases; J trimming: 2 bases; junction bases outside the gene matches: 18. Here the CDR3 reads CASSFERDRGPKISTDTQYF. The CDR3 region has the DNA TGTGCCAGCAGCTTTGAGAGGGACAGGGGGCCTAAGATTTCCACAGATACGCAGTATTTT. Full variable domain (remainder filled in from reference TRBV28 and TRBJ2-3): DVKVTQSSRYLVKRTGEKVFLECVQDMDHENMFWYRQDPGLGLRLIYFSYDVKMKEKGDIPEGYSVSREKKERFSLILESASTNQTSMYLCASSFERDRGPKISTDTQYFGPGTRLTVL.

The chain is built from TRBV25-1 and TRBJ1-1; possible D gene TRBD1, 6 bases. V gave up 1 base and J gave up 6 bases, with 15 bases separating them. CDR3 size: 15 residues. Germline V gene lookup returns CDR1 MGHDK and CDR2 SYGVNS. The CDR3 sequence: CASSESWAGDAEAFF. The DNA of the CDR3 is TGTGCCAGCAGTGAATCGTGGGCAGGGGACGCTGAAGCTTTCTTT. Full variable domain (outside the CDR3, taken from reference TRBV25-1 and TRBJ1-1): EADIYQTPRYLVIGTGKKITLECSQTMGHDKMYWYQQDPGMELHLIHYSYGVNSTEKGDLSSESTVSRIRTEHFPLTLESARPSHTSQYLCASSESWAGDAEAFFGQGTRLTVV.

This clone has only a few counts. The chain links TRBV15 to TRBJ1-2, with D hard to call. The ends were cut back, 0 bases at V and 8 bases at J, with 19 bases in the middle. Per the germline V gene, CDR1 is LNHNV and CDR2 is YYDKDF (reference sequence). This CDR3 has 16 amino acids. The CDR3: CATSRDNARQAGGYTF. The CDR3 nucleotides read TGTGCCACCAGCAGAGATAACGCGAGGCAGGCGGGAGGCTACACCTTC.

The chain is built from TRBV12-3 or TRBV12-4 and TRBJ1-1, with D possibly TRBD1 on 5 matching bases. The CDR3 is 13 amino acids. Trimming removed 1 base from V and 6 bases from J, with 9 bases in between. The CDR3 nucleotides are TGTGCCAGCAGTTTAGGACCGGGGGCTGAAGCTTTCTTT. This encodes CASSLGPGAEAFF.

V gene TRBV19 combines with J gene TRBJ2-7; 11 bases are a match to TRBD1. The V gene end was trimmed by 0 bases and the J gene end by 5 bases; junction bases not matched to a gene: 6. The CDR3 loop spans 16 amino acids. The germline V gene has CDR1 LNHDA and CDR2 SQIVND (reference sequence). In nucleotides, the CDR3 is TGTGCCAGTAGTATAGACGGGACAGGGGGAATCGACGAGCAGTACTTC. This encodes CASSIDGTGGIDEQYF.